This T cell receptor beta chain came from a study of response to subunit inactivated influenza vaccine. General study results and limits: Every seasonal influenza vaccination brings in few new T cells, the authors suggested.

One entry per CDR3 protein results from TCRdb running MiXCR on the RT-PCR reads. The sample holds some 800,000 distinct CDR3 sequences, approximately 21% seen once. Comment on this clonotype: Its antigen is currently unknown.

CDR3 length equals 13 residues. Per germline, CDR1 SGHTA and CDR2 FQGNSA. Trimming took 2 bases from V and 5 from J; bases not matched to a gene: 3. This receptor was obtained from a man aged 50 to 59 who received an inactivated influenza vaccine. Sequenced material: PBMCs from blood, taken approximately 5 days after vaccination. The chain has TRBV7-2 and TRBJ2-7, with 7 bases aligning to TRBD1. The CDR3 DNA is TGTGCCAGCAGCTTAAAGACAGGGCACGAGCAGTACTTC. This gives the protein CASSLKTGHEQYF.